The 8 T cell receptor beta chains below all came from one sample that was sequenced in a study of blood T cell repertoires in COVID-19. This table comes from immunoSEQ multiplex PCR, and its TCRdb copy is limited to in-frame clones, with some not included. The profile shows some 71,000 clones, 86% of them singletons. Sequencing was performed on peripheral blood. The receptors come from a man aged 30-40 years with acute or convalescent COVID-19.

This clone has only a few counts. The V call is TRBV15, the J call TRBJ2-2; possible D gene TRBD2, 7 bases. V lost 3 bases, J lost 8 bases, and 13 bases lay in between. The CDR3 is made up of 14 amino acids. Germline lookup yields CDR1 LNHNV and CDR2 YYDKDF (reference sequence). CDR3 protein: CATSSRGASGELFF. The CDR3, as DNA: TGTGCCACCAGCAGCCGGGGGGCGTCTGGGGAGCTGTTTTTT.

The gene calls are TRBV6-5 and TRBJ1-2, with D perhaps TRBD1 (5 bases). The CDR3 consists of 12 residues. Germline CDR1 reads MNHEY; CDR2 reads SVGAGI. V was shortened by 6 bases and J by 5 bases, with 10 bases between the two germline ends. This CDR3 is CASSQRQYGYTF. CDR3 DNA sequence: TGTGCCAGCAGCCAAAGACAGTATGGCTACACCTTC.

CDR3 sequence: CSVEDSIYEQYF. Written as DNA, the CDR3 is TGCAGCGTTGAAGATAGCATTTACGAGCAGTACTTC. The chain uses TRBV29-1 and TRBJ2-7; no clear D gene. Germline loops: CDR1 SQVTM, CDR2 ANQGSEA. The V and J ends lost 0 bases and 4 bases respectively, with 7 bases between them. This CDR3 region has 12 residues.

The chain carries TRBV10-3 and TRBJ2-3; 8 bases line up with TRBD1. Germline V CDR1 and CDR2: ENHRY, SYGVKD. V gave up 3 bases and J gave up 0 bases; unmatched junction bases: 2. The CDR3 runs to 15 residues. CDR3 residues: CAISDGQGSTDTQYF. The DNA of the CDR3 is TGTGCCATCAGTGACGGACAGGGCAGCACAGATACGCAGTATTTT.

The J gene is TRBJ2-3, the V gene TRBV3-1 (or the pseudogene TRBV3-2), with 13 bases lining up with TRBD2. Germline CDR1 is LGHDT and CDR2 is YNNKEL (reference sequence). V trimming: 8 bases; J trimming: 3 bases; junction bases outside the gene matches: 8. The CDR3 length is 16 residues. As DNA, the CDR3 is TGTGCCAGCCGGGGACTAGCGGGAAAGGGGACAGATACGCAGTATTTT. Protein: CASRGLAGKGTDTQYF.

CDR3 sequence: CASSLTGPSYNEQFF. The CDR3 DNA follows: TGCGCCAGCAGCCTGACAGGACCTTCCTACAATGAGCAGTTCTTC. The chain joins TRBV5-1 to TRBJ2-1, with D possibly matching TRBD1 (6 bases). The CDR3 totals 15 residues. Germline V gene lookup returns CDR1 SGHRS and CDR2 YFSETQ. Trimming shortened V by 4 bases and J by 1 base, and 12 bases separated the two germline ends. The full variable domain, its missing parts supplied by reference TRBV5-1 and TRBJ2-1, is KAGVTQTPRYLIKTRGQQVTLSCSPISGHRSVSWYQQTPGQGLQFLFEYFSETQRNKGNFPGRFSGRQFSNSRSEMNVSTLELGDSALYLCASSLTGPSYNEQFFGPGTRLTVL.

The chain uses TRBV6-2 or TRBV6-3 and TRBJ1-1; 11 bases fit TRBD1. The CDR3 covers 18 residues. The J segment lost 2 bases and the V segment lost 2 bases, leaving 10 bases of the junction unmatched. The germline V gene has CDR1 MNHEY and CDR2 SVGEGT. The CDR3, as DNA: TGTGCCAGCAGTTACACGGACAGGGGGCTAGGAAGTAACACTGAAGCTTTCTTT. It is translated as CASSYTDRGLGSNTEAFF.

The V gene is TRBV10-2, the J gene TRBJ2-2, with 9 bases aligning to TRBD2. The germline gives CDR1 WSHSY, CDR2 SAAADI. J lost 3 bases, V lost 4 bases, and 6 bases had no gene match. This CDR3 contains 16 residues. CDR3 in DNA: TGCGCCAGCAGTGTCTTTCTAGCGGGGCACACCGGGGAGCTGTTTTTT. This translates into CASSVFLAGHTGELFF.